Listed here are 12 T cell receptor beta chains from one sample, sequenced in a study of OX40 agonist ivuxolimab in advanced cancers. TCRdb's table, derived via immunoSEQ multiplex PCR, lists solely in-frame clones and lacks some. The table records roughly 60,000 clones, approximately 90% of them present only once. The material was CD4+ or CD8+ T cells sorted from blood, obtained in a trial of the OX40 agonist ivuxolimab. The receptors were gathered from an adult with an advanced solid tumor such as melanoma, head and neck, liver or kidney cancer.

This clone was detected only once. The chain carries TRBV5-8 and TRBJ2-4; perhaps TRBD2 as D (5 bases). V lost 2 bases and J 7 bases, leaving 7 bases between the germline ends. This CDR3 comprises 12 residues. Germline CDR1 is SGHTS and CDR2 is YDEGEE. Written as DNA, the CDR3 is TGTGCCAGCAGCTTACCGGGGAACATTCAGTACTTC. It specifies CASSLPGNIQYF.

The chain carries TRBV7-2 and TRBJ1-5; no definite D call. CDR3 length: 12 residues. Trimming stripped 2 bases from V and 7 bases from J, with 6 bases between. Germline loops: CDR1 SGHTA, CDR2 FQGNSA. CDR3 DNA: TGTGCCAGCAGCTTACGAGGACAGCCCCAGCATTTT. Its protein is CASSLRGQPQHF.

The chain has TRBV6-5 and TRBJ1-1, with D unclear. The V end lost 7 bases, the J end lost 2 bases, and 8 bases lay between the germline ends. Looked up from germline, CDR1 is MNHEY and CDR2 is SVGAGI. The CDR3 spans 12 residues. The CDR3 DNA reads as TGTGCCAGCACGTCAGTAAACACTGAAGCTTTCTTT. It encodes CASTSVNTEAFF.

The CDR3 DNA reads TGTGCCAGTAGTATCCGTATTACGGACAGCGTCACAGATACGCAGTATTTT. Amino acids: CASSIRITDSVTDTQYF. The V and J genes are TRBV19 and TRBJ2-3, with D perhaps TRBD1 (6 bases). V was trimmed by 3 bases and J by 2 bases, leaving 18 bases between them. Germline V gene lookup returns CDR1 LNHDA and CDR2 SQIVND (reference sequence). This CDR3 contains 17 residues.

The J gene is TRBJ2-3, the V gene TRBV18, with D possibly TRBD1 on 5 matching bases. Between the trimmed V and J ends, which lost 2 bases and 3 bases, there was a span of 9 bases. Per germline, CDR1 KGHSH and CDR2 LQKENI. The CDR3 consists of 14 residues. The CDR3 sequence is CASSPATGTDTQYF. CDR3 nucleotide sequence: TGTGCCAGCTCACCAGCTACAGGTACAGATACGCAGTATTTT.

The chain carries TRBV7-2 and TRBJ1-2, with TRBD1 matching 10 bases. The germline CDR1 and CDR2 sequences are SGHTA and FQGNSA. This CDR3 region has 14 residues. J lost 10 bases, V lost 3 bases, and 8 bases had no gene match. The CDR3, as DNA: TGTGCCAGCAGCTTTACCGGGACAGGGGCTTTCTACACCTTC. It specifies CASSFTGTGAFYTF.

CDR3 coding DNA: TGTGCCAGCTCCTCCGGGACAGGGGCCTATGGCTACACCTTC. Translating it yields CASSSGTGAYGYTF. The chain carries TRBV18 and TRBJ1-2; 10 bases agree with TRBD1. CDR3 size: 14 residues. The germline gives CDR1 KGHSH, CDR2 LQKENI. The ends lost 6 bases at V and 4 bases at J; junction bases unmatched: 5.

The CDR3 reads CAISESMRGTEAFF. The DNA of the CDR3 is TGTGCCATCAGTGAGTCAATGCGGGGCACTGAAGCTTTCTTT. This sequence joins TRBV10-3 and TRBJ1-1; D is ambiguous. This CDR3 has 14 amino acids. V dropped 0 bases and J dropped 4 bases, with 9 bases sitting between them. Germline values: CDR1 ENHRY, CDR2 SYGVKD.

CDR3 DNA: TGTGCCAGCAGCATACAGGGAAGAGCACCCCTCCACTTT. Translating it yields CASSIQGRAPLHF. The chain combines TRBV11-2 with TRBJ1-6, with D perhaps TRBD1 (6 bases). Germline loops: CDR1 SGHAT, CDR2 FQNNGV. This CDR3 region has 13 residues. The ends were cut back, 5 bases at V and 11 bases at J, with 13 bases in the middle.

The chain combines TRBV5-1 with TRBJ1-5; 10 positions match TRBD1. V shed 3 bases and J 6 bases; nucleotides not matched to a gene: 6. CDR1 SGHRS and CDR2 YFSETQ come from the germline V gene. CDR3 length equals 15 residues. The CDR3 spells CASSSTGQGSQPQHF. For the CDR3, the DNA is TGCGCCAGCAGCTCGACGGGACAGGGGTCTCAGCCCCAGCATTTT.

This clone appeared a single time. The chain combines TRBV5-1 with TRBJ1-1; weak D call: TRBD1 (6 bases). V gave up 4 bases and J gave up 0 bases, with 10 bases separating them. CDR1 and CDR2 (germline): SGHRS, YFSETQ. This CDR3 spans 14 amino acids. For the CDR3, the DNA is TGCGCCAGCAGCGAGGACAGACTGAACACTGAAGCTTTCTTT. The encoded protein is CASSEDRLNTEAFF.

This sequence joins TRBV5-1 and TRBJ2-7; no reliable D call. The germline V and J ends were trimmed by 4 bases and 5 bases, with 13 bases remaining between them. CDR3 length: 13 residues. Germline values: CDR1 SGHRS, CDR2 YFSETQ. The CDR3 protein is CASSKTSSHEQYF. Here the CDR3 DNA reads TGCGCCAGCAGCAAGACATCGTCTCACGAGCAGTACTTC.